These T cell receptor beta chains were read from a single sample in a study of radiotherapy plus CTLA-4 blockade in lung cancer. Clones were read by immunoSEQ multiplex PCR, and TCRdb kept only the in-frame ones, dropping some. The table shows 64,000 or so clones, with around three quarters occurring only once. Sequencing was performed on peripheral blood, taken from a patient treated with radiotherapy plus ipilimumab. Every receptor here comes from a human donor with non-small cell lung cancer whose response to radiotherapy plus ipilimumab could not be evaluated. Both conserved end residues are part of each CDR3. Fields, in order: D gene, clone size, J gene, V gene, CDR3 DNA, CDR3 protein. D genes are given only for firm matches. Only part of the rows carry a size: once, few, many, or a class if the clone is expanded.

TRBD1 NA TRBJ2-2 TRBV6-5 TGTGCCAGCAGCCTGGGACAGGGCACCGGGGAGCTGTTTTTT CASSLGQGTGELFF
NA NA TRBJ2-7 TRBV6-4 TGTGCCAGCCCGGGGTACTGTGACTACGAGCAGTACTTC CASPGYCDYEQYF
NA NA TRBJ1-4 TRBV28 TGTGCCAGCAGTTTGGGGCGGACAACTGAAAAACTGTTTTTT CASSLGRTTEKLFF
NA NA TRBJ1-1 TRBV12-5 TGTGCTAGTGGTTTGAGGGCAGGGCCTGGGAACACTGAAGCTTTCTTT CASGLRAGPGNTEAFF
NA NA TRBJ1-3 TRBV5-1 TGCGCCAGCAGCCTTGGAGGCGGAATTTACTCTGGAAACACCATATATTTT CASSLGGGIYSGNTIYF
NA NA TRBJ2-5 TRBV5-1 TGCGCCAGCAGCTTCGGCCAGGCGTCTCAAGAGACCCAGTACTTC CASSFGQASQETQYF
TRBD2 NA TRBJ2-7 TRBV4-2 TGTGCCAGCAGCCAATCTCAACTAGCGGGGGCGGACTCCTACGAGCAGTACTTC CASSQSQLAGADSYEQYF
NA NA TRBJ1-2 TRBV19 TGTGCCAGTAGTATAGTCTCGTTTGGCGGACTGATTATCTATGGCTACACCTTC CASSIVSFGGLIIYGYTF
NA NA TRBJ1-6 TRBV6-5 TGTGCCAGCAGTTACTCAAGGGCGGGATCACCCCTCCACTTT CASSYSRAGSPLHF
TRBD1 once TRBJ2-7 TRBV4-3 TGCGCCAGTTCGGAAAACAGGGGCTACGAGCAGTACTTC CASSENRGYEQYF
NA once TRBJ2-7 TRBV19 TGTGCCAGTAGAGGTCTGGGGGAGGAATACGAGCAGTACTTC CASRGLGEEYEQYF
TRBD1 NA TRBJ2-3 TRBV5-4 TGTGCCAGCAGACCCGGGACAGGGGGAACATGGGACACAGATACGCAGTATTTT CASRPGTGGTWDTDTQYF
NA NA TRBJ1-1 TRBV7-2 TGTGCCAGCAGCACCCGACAGCTGAACACTGAAGCTTTCTTT CASSTRQLNTEAFF
TRBD2 NA TRBJ2-1 TRBV4-1 TGCGCCAGCAGCCAAGCAGGTAGCGGGGGCTACAATGAGCAGTTCTTC CASSQAGSGGYNEQFF
NA NA TRBJ2-3 TRBV29-1 TGCAGCGTCTCCCTCGGAGGAACGGGGAGCACAGATACGCAGTATTTT CSVSLGGTGSTDTQYF
NA NA TRBJ2-7 TRBV5-1 TGCGCCAGCAGCTTCCTCTTCCCCAGGGGCCCGTACGAGCAGTACTTC CASSFLFPRGPYEQYF
TRBD2 NA TRBJ2-3 TRBV4-1 TGCGCCAGCAGCCCCCCTCTTCGGGAGGGCACAGATACGCAGTATTTT CASSPPLREGTDTQYF
TRBD1 few TRBJ1-4 TRBV2 TGTGCCAGCAGTACAGGGGGTAAACTGTTTTTT CASSTGGKLFF
NA NA TRBJ2-7 TRBV2 TGTGCCAGCAGAAGCGAGGGTACCCTCTACGAGCAGTACTTC CASRSEGTLYEQYF
TRBD1 NA TRBJ1-2 TRBV28 TGTGCCAGCAGACTAGTTTTTGGGACAGGGGACCCGGGGGGTTATGGCTACACCTTC CASRLVFGTGDPGGYGYTF
TRBD1 NA TRBJ1-2 TRBV6-1 TGTGCCAGCAGTTCGCCCACAGGGGGCCATTATGGCTACACCTTC CASSSPTGGHYGYTF
TRBD1 NA TRBJ1-1 TRBV15 TGTGCCACCAGCAGTCTTTGGAGACAGGGGAAAACTGAAGCTTTCTTT CATSSLWRQGKTEAFF
TRBD2 few TRBJ2-5 TRBV7-2 TGTGCCAGCAGTTATACATGGCTAGCGGGAGAGACCCAGTACTTC CASSYTWLAGETQYF
TRBD2 NA TRBJ2-1 TRBV4-2 TGTGCCAGCAGCCAAGAGGGGCGGGGGGGCCGGGATGAGCAGTTCTTC CASSQEGRGGRDEQFF
NA NA TRBJ2-7 TRBV5-1 TGCGCCAGCAGCTCTCTGGCCCAGGGTGGCGGCGAGCAGTACTTC CASSSLAQGGGEQYF
NA NA TRBJ1-2 TRBV4-3 TGCGCCAGCAGCCAAGGCAGAGGGGGCTATGGCTACACCTTC CASSQGRGGYGYTF
TRBD1 NA TRBJ2-7 TRBV5-1 TGCGCCAGCAGCGTCGGACAGGCCTACGAGCAGTACTTC CASSVGQAYEQYF
TRBD1 few TRBJ1-1 TRBV6-5 TGTGCCAGCAGTGAAGCGGGAGGGGGCAAAGCTTTCTTT CASSEAGGGKAFF
NA NA TRBJ1-4 TRBV18 TGTGCCAGCTCACCAGGGGCGGACGAAAAACTGTTTTTT CASSPGADEKLFF
TRBD2 NA TRBJ2-1 TRBV11-3 TGTGCCAGCAGCGAAACCCTTCTAGCGGGGCAAGGTGAGCAGTTCTTC CASSETLLAGQGEQFF
NA NA TRBJ2-7 TRBV5-1 TGCGCCAGCAGCGATCTCTTAGACAGGTTAGACTACGAGCAGTACTTC CASSDLLDRLDYEQYF
TRBD2 NA TRBJ2-3 TRBV18 TGTGCCAGCTCACCACCGGCAGCGGGGCCCAGAGATACGCAGTATTTT CASSPPAAGPRDTQYF
NA NA TRBJ2-1 TRBV19 TGTGCCAGTAGTATCAGAGGTTCGGGCAATGAGCAGTTCTTC CASSIRGSGNEQFF
NA NA TRBJ2-7 TRBV6-4 TGTGCCAGCAGTGACTCGACCGGCGGTTCCTACGAGCAGTACTTC CASSDSTGGSYEQYF
NA NA TRBJ1-1 TRBV7-2 TGTGCCAGCAGCTTAGCGGGGGGGGGCGGGACTGAAGCTTTCTTT CASSLAGGGGTEAFF
NA NA TRBJ2-3 TRBV5-1 TGCGCCAGCAGCACCCGACCACAGGCCGGAGATACGCAGTATTTT CASSTRPQAGDTQYF
NA NA TRBJ1-6 TRBV7-2 TGTGCCAGCGGCAGGGATTATAATTCACCCCTCCACTTT CASGRDYNSPLHF
TRBD2 NA TRBJ2-1 TRBV11-3 TGTGCCAGCAGCGAGGGACTAGCGGGAGGAGCCTACAATGAGCAGTTCTTC CASSEGLAGGAYNEQFF
NA NA TRBJ1-1 TRBV29-1 TGCAGCGCCGAAGGGGTTGGGACTGAAGCTTTCTTT CSAEGVGTEAFF
NA NA TRBJ2-1 TRBV27 TGTGCCAGCAGTTTACCCAGAGACGGAAGCGATGAGCAGTTCTTC CASSLPRDGSDEQFF
NA NA TRBJ2-5 TRBV5-4 TGTGCCAGCAGCTCGGGTTACAGCGGTGAGACCCAGTACTTC CASSSGYSGETQYF